This entry features one T cell receptor beta chain sequence. What it binds is not known. The data are from a study of CXCR3-negative and CXCR3-positive naive CD8 T cells. Findings and caveats of the study: TRB CDR3s were more hydrophobic in CXCR3-positive than in CXCR3-negative naive cells. Diversity proved comparably high across both naive subsets and much lower in memory CD8+ cells. TRB CDR3 properties indicated TCR strength, while surface CD5 was similar across naive subsets.

CDR3 length: 14 amino acids. Germline lookup yields CDR1 SEHNR and CDR2 FQNEAQ (reference sequence). Naive CD8+ T cells showed CD45RO-CCR7+CD27+CD95-. With UMI labels, 5' RACE was used to prepare the TRB cDNA libraries. Following a re-call of the 5' RACE reads, TCRdb has one entry per CDR3 protein and lacks DNA. This sample's clone table lists 150,000 or so distinct CDR3 sequences. The V gene is TRBV7-9, the J gene TRBJ2-5. This TCR was sampled from a human donor in good health. Some clones in this sample may be carry-over from other donors' samples. Input material: naive CXCR3+ CD8+ T cells from blood. Subset meaning: CD45RO-CCR7+CD27+CD95- naive CD8+ T cells expressing CXCR3 (TNR3+). The CDR3 loop reads CASSLPATEETQYF.